These 18 T cell receptor beta chains were sequenced from one sample in a study of T cell changes during pregnancy in multiple sclerosis. The protocol was immunoSEQ multiplex PCR, while the TCRdb copy is restricted to in-frame clones and leaves out a portion. The table has tens of thousands of clones, roughly nine tenths seen once. This sample comprised CD8+ T cells from peripheral blood mononuclear cells, obtained before pregnancy. The receptors originated from a female donor with multiple sclerosis, enrolled in a pregnancy study.

V and J are TRBV7-9 and TRBJ1-1, with 9 nucleotides matching TRBD1. Per germline, CDR1 SEHNR and CDR2 FQNEAQ (reference sequence). The CDR3 sequence is 14 residues long. V shed 7 bases and J 4 bases; nucleotides not matched to a gene: 7. The CDR3 DNA reads TGTGCCAGCAACACAGGGGGCGCGATCACTGAAGCTTTCTTT. It translates to CASNTGGAITEAFF.

This chain joins TRBV14 and TRBJ1-1, with D perhaps TRBD1 (6 bases). V was shortened by 1 base and J by 2 bases, with 14 bases between the two germline ends. CDR1 SGHDN and CDR2 FVKESK come from the germline V gene. This CDR3 is 16 amino acids long. CDR3 sequence: CASSQASGAGNTEAFF. The CDR3 bases are TGTGCCAGCAGCCAAGCCTCAGGGGCTGGTAACACTGAAGCTTTCTTT.

V is TRBV9 and J is TRBJ2-1; TRBD1 agrees at 8 bases. The CDR3 contains 15 residues. Per the germline V gene, CDR1 is SGDLS and CDR2 is YYNGEE. J gave up 0 bases and V 3 bases, and 2 bases lay outside the gene matches. CDR3 protein: CASSGTGSSYNEQFF. The DNA of the CDR3 is TGTGCCAGCAGCGGGACAGGGAGCTCCTACAATGAGCAGTTCTTC. The entire variable domain, with the rest obtained from reference TRBV9 and TRBJ2-1, is as follows: DSGVTQTPKHLITATGQRVTLRCSPRSGDLSVYWYQQSLDQGLQFLIQYYNGEERAKGNILERFSAQQFPDLHSELNLSSLELGDSALYFCASSGTGSSYNEQFFGPGTRLTVL.

The rearrangement links TRBV5-1 to TRBJ1-1; TRBD1 agrees at 7 bases. V lost 0 bases, J lost 4 bases, and 9 bases stayed unmatched. Germline V gene data show CDR1 as SGHRS and CDR2 as YFSETQ. This CDR3 is built from 16 residues. DNA of the CDR3: TGCGCCAGCAGCTTGGGCAGGGGGGTAGAGACCACTGAAGCTTTCTTT. Residues: CASSLGRGVETTEAFF.

V is TRBV7-9 and J is TRBJ1-1; 7 bases are a match to TRBD1. CDR1 SEHNR and CDR2 FQNEAQ come from the germline V gene (reference sequence). This CDR3 has 14 residues. V shed 7 bases, J shed 4 bases, and the junction held 9 bases outside the gene matches. CDR3 DNA: TGTGCCAGCATCGCCAGACAGGGCGCCACTGAAGCTTTCTTT. It translates to CASIARQGATEAFF.

The genes are TRBV13 and TRBJ1-4, with 9 bases matching TRBD1. Germline CDR1 reads PRHDT; CDR2 reads FYEKMQ (reference sequence). The CDR3 totals 16 residues. V was pared by 5 bases and J by 4 bases, with 8 bases of the junction left unmatched. In DNA, the CDR3 is TGTGCCAGCAGCATAAGGACAGGGGTTAATAATGAAAAACTGTTTTTT. This gives the protein CASSIRTGVNNEKLFF.

This clone appeared once. The rearrangement joins TRBV4-1 to TRBJ1-6; 9 bases fit TRBD1. This CDR3 contains 15 residues. Germline-derived CDR1 and CDR2 are MGHRA and YSYEKL. Losses at the gene ends were 1 base for V and 8 bases for J; bases not matched to a gene: 3. For the CDR3, the DNA is TGCGCCAGCAGCCAAGGGGACAGGGACGATTCACCCCTCCACTTT. This codes for CASSQGDRDDSPLHF.

The chain joins TRBV27 to TRBJ2-3, with TRBD2 matching 9 bases. The germline V gene encodes CDR1 MNHEY and CDR2 SMNVEV (reference sequence). The V gene end was trimmed by 5 bases and the J gene end by 4 bases; junction bases not matched to a gene: 19. The CDR3 length is 19 residues. CDR3 sequence reads: CASSQSWGEAGGGSDTQYF. CDR3 DNA: TGTGCCAGCAGTCAATCCTGGGGGGAGGCGGGGGGGGGTTCAGATACGCAGTATTTT.

The chain has TRBV6-5 and TRBJ1-1; TRBD1 matches 9 bases. The V gene end was trimmed by 0 bases and the J gene end by 4 bases; junction bases not matched to a gene: 6. CDR1 and CDR2 (germline): MNHEY, SVGAGI. The CDR3 sequence is 16 residues long. CDR3 region: CASSYSMMDRGTEAFF. The DNA for the CDR3 is TGTGCCAGCAGTTACTCGATGATGGACAGGGGCACTGAAGCTTTCTTT.

DNA for the CDR3: TGTGCCATCAGTGAGGGGACCGGGACTATGTCCTACGAGCAGTACTTC. Amino acids: CAISEGTGTMSYEQYF. The J gene is TRBJ2-7, the V gene TRBV10-3; 7 bases are shared with TRBD2. V was pared by 2 bases and J by 1 base, with 8 bases of the junction left unmatched. The CDR3 consists of 16 residues. Germline V gene sequence: CDR1 ENHRY, CDR2 SYGVKD.

V and J are TRBV9 and TRBJ2-2; 7 nucleotides line up with TRBD1. Germline values: CDR1 SGDLS, CDR2 YYNGEE. V shed 3 bases and J 4 bases; nucleotides not matched to a gene: 3. The CDR3 covers 14 residues. The CDR3 DNA is TGTGCCAGCAGCGCAGGGGGTTTCACCGGGGAGCTGTTTTTT. It yields the protein CASSAGGFTGELFF.

Only one count was recorded for this clone. The chain employs TRBV13 and TRBJ2-1; 12 bases agree with TRBD2. Germline CDR1 and CDR2: PRHDT and FYEKMQ (reference sequence). The CDR3 loop spans 17 amino acids. After removal of 5 bases from V and 5 bases from J, the junction contained 10 bases not matched to a gene. The CDR3 DNA reads as TGTGCCAGCAGCCCCCAGACTAGCGGGGGTTCGGACAATGAGCAGTTCTTC. Translating gives CASSPQTSGGSDNEQFF.

The chain recombines TRBV18 with TRBJ1-6; D may be TRBD1 (6 bases). This CDR3 is 14 amino acids long. V lost 3 bases to trimming and J lost 6 bases, with 9 bases between them. Germline values: CDR1 KGHSH, CDR2 LQKENI. This chain's CDR3 is CASSPVGGNSPLHF. The CDR3 DNA follows: TGTGCCAGCTCACCGGTAGGGGGTAATTCACCCCTCCACTTT.

The chain carries TRBV14 and TRBJ2-1; D perhaps matches TRBD2 (5 bases). Between the trimmed V and J ends, which lost 1 base and 4 bases, there was a span of 11 bases. Germline CDR1 reads SGHDN; CDR2 reads FVKESK. There are 15 residues in the CDR3. The CDR3 DNA reads TGTGCCAGCAGCCAAGCCCCAGGAGGTTACAATGAGCAGTTCTTC. This gives the protein CASSQAPGGYNEQFF.

This clone was counted between two and nine times. This rearrangement joins TRBV27 to TRBJ1-1, with D possibly TRBD1 on 5 matching bases. V lost 5 bases and J lost 4, with 8 bases in between. The length of the CDR3 is 12 residues. CDR1 is MNHEY and CDR2 is SMNVEV in the germline V gene (reference sequence). CDR3 amino acids: CASSPQGTEAFF. CDR3 coding DNA: TGTGCCAGCAGTCCCCAGGGCACTGAAGCTTTCTTT.

The CDR3 region is CASSEELAGSETQYF. The CDR3, as DNA: TGTGCCAGCAGTGAAGAACTAGCGGGATCTGAGACCCAGTACTTC. V and J are TRBV6-1 and TRBJ2-5; TRBD2 matches at 10 bases. Trimming removed 1 base from V and 5 bases from J; junction bases left unmatched: 4. This CDR3 is 15 amino acids long. Germline CDR1 reads MNHNS; CDR2 reads SASEGT.

The chain combines TRBV6-5 with TRBJ2-5, with 9 bases that match TRBD1. CDR1 is MNHEY, CDR2 SVGAGI, per germline. V lost 8 bases to trimming and J lost 5 bases; unmatched junction nucleotides: 12. There are 15 residues in the CDR3. The CDR3 coding sequence is TGTGCCAGCGCACCTCCGGGACAGGGTCCCGAGACCCAGTACTTC. This codes for CASAPPGQGPETQYF.

This clone appeared a single time. The chain couples TRBV9 to TRBJ2-1; TRBD2 is a possible D gene (5 bases). The ends were cut back, 0 bases at V and 9 bases at J, with 13 bases in the middle. The CDR3 is made up of 14 amino acids. Germline CDR1 reads SGDLS; CDR2 reads YYNGEE. The CDR3, as DNA: TGTGCCAGCAGCGTAGAGTCGGGGTGGGGTGAGCAGTTCTTC. Its translation: CASSVESGWGEQFF. Complete variable domain (other parts from reference TRBV9 and TRBJ2-1): DSGVTQTPKHLITATGQRVTLRCSPRSGDLSVYWYQQSLDQGLQFLIQYYNGEERAKGNILERFSAQQFPDLHSELNLSSLELGDSALYFCASSVESGWGEQFFGPGTRLTVL.